This TCR beta chain was sequenced during a study of identical twins. Via MiXCR, TCRdb re-called the 5' RACE reads, giving one row per CDR3 protein. The sample lists around 220,000 distinct CDR3 sequences; over 12% were seen once. The CDR3 is 15 amino acids. Looked up from germline, CDR1 is SNHLY and CDR2 is FYNNEI. The V gene lost 2 bases and the J gene lost 7 bases, with 14 bases spanning the gap. This chain connects TRBV2 to TRBJ2-2; tentative D call: TRBD2 (5 bases). The clonotype was recovered from a woman aged 18 to 35 in good health. Material for sequencing was memory (CD45RO+) T cells sorted from blood. Written as DNA, the CDR3 is TGTGCCAGCAGTGAAAGGACTGTAACTCTCGGGGAGCTGTTTTTT. Translation: CASSERTVTLGELFF.